This TCR beta chain was sequenced in a study of technical replicates of blood from a handful of donors. The CDR3 has 15 amino acids. Germline loops: CDR1 MNHEY, CDR2 SVGAGI. V lost 6 bases to trimming and J lost 3 bases, with 15 bases between them. Assay used: immunoSEQ multiplex PCR; TCRdb lists only in-frame clones, some missing. Here the sample spans about 100,000 clones, approximately 95% being singletons. This sequence joins TRBV6-5 and TRBJ1-3; D might be TRBD1 (6 bases). This TCR derives from a human donor in good health. The sequencing input was T cells isolated from PBMCs. The CDR3 loop is CASSMDSGFGNTIYF. The CDR3 DNA follows: TGTGCCAGCAGCATGGACAGCGGCTTTGGAAACACCATATATTTT.